This is a list of T cell receptor beta chains from one sample in a study of blood T cell repertoires in COVID-19. Sequenced by immunoSEQ multiplex PCR; TCRdb stores in-frame clones only, minus some. This repertoire shows 80,000 to 100,000 clones, about 88% found once; its top ten account for roughly 20%. Sequenced material: peripheral blood. These receptor sequences come from an elderly woman with acute or convalescent COVID-19. The CDR3 runs from the conserved cysteine through the conserved F or W. A D gene is named only where the DNA matches it firmly. Size values are once, few and many counts, or a class for expanded clones, and some rows have none.

NA,TRBJ1-5,TRBD1,TRBV5-8,TGTGCCAGCAGCCCCGGAGGCAGGGGGGTACAGCCCCAGCATTTT,CASSPGGRGVQPQHF
NA,TRBJ2-6,TRBD1,TRBV5-8,TGTGCCAGTGAGACAGGGGACGGAGGACCTGGGGCCAACGTCCTGACTTTC,CASETGDGGPGANVLTF
NA,TRBJ1-5,TRBD1,TRBV10-3,TGTGCCATCAGAAGGGACAGTAATAGCAATCAGCCCCAGCATTTT,CAIRRDSNSNQPQHF
NA,TRBJ1-2,TRBD1,TRBV6-2/TRBV6-3,TGTGCCAGCAGTTACCCGGGACAGGGCTTCTATGGCTACACCTTC,CASSYPGQGFYGYTF
few,TRBJ2-1,NA,TRBV7-8,TGTGCCAGCAGCCCCTCGGGCAGGGGTATTCATGAGCAGTTCTTC,CASSPSGRGIHEQFF
NA,TRBJ1-2,NA,TRBV5-6,TGTGCCAGCAGCCCACGGGAACTTAACCTCCTAAGCTATGGCTACACCTTC,CASSPRELNLLSYGYTF
NA,TRBJ2-7,NA,TRBV18,TGTGCCAGCTCAACCCTTCCGGGACACCTCTACGAGCAGTACTTC,CASSTLPGHLYEQYF
NA,TRBJ2-1,TRBD1,TRBV19,TGTGCCAGTAGTAAAACAGGGGTCCCCTACAATGAGCAGTTCTTC,CASSKTGVPYNEQFF
NA,TRBJ1-6,TRBD1,TRBV24-1,TGTGCCACCAGTGATTACAGGGGTACTGGGGGTTCACCCCTCCACTTT,CATSDYRGTGGSPLHF
NA,TRBJ2-7,TRBD2,TRBV5-1,TGCGCCAGCAGCCTCGGGACTAGCGGGGTCTACGAGCAGTACTTC,CASSLGTSGVYEQYF
NA,TRBJ1-2,NA,TRBV11-2,TGTGCCAGCAGCTTAGAGCAGGCCGGAGGCTATGGCTACACCTTC,CASSLEQAGGYGYTF
NA,TRBJ2-7,NA,TRBV7-8,TGTGCCAGCAGCTTAGATTTTATGCGGACAGCGATCTACGAGCAGTACTTC,CASSLDFMRTAIYEQYF
NA,TRBJ1-5,NA,TRBV27,TGTGCCAGCAGCGAGACAGCCCTTAGCAATCAGCCCCAGCATTTT,CASSETALSNQPQHF
NA,TRBJ1-6,TRBD1,TRBV30,TGTGCCTGGAGTATCCCAGGGGGGAATTCACCCCTCCACTTT,CAWSIPGGNSPLHF
NA,TRBJ1-1,NA,TRBV29-1,TGCAGCGTGAGAAAACAGGGAAACACTGAAGCTTTCTTT,CSVRKQGNTEAFF
NA,TRBJ1-3,TRBD1,TRBV6-2/TRBV6-3,TGTGCCAGCAGTTACTCGACCCGACCGGGACAGGGTAAAGGAGCAGGAAACACCATATATTTT,CASSYSTRPGQGKGAGNTIYF
NA,TRBJ1-3,NA,TRBV6-5,TGTGCCAGCAGTTACGGGGAGGGCTTCTCTGGAAACACCATATATTTT,CASSYGEGFSGNTIYF
NA,TRBJ1-2,NA,TRBV9,TGTGCCAGCAGCGTAGCTGTGGGCCCCTATGGCTACACCTTC,CASSVAVGPYGYTF
NA,TRBJ1-1,TRBD1,TRBV2,TGTGCCAGCAGGGAGACAGGGGGGACTGAAGCTTTCTTT,CASRETGGTEAFF
NA,TRBJ1-4,NA,TRBV6-5,TGTGCCAGCAGTTCCAGGTTTGCAACTAATGAAAAACTGTTTTTT,CASSSRFATNEKLFF
NA,TRBJ2-1,NA,TRBV6-2/TRBV6-3,TGTGCCAGCAGTTACCGGCTCGGAGCGGCGGAGCAGTTCTTC,CASSYRLGAAEQFF
NA,TRBJ2-2,TRBD1,TRBV10-3,TGTGCCATCACCACAGGGGTCCCCGGGGAGCTGTTTTTT,CAITTGVPGELFF
NA,TRBJ2-2,TRBD2,TRBV27,TGTGCCAGCAGTTTAAGCGGGGGGGGTAACACCGGGGAGCTGTTTTTT,CASSLSGGGNTGELFF
NA,TRBJ1-5,NA,TRBV25-1,TGTGCCAGCAGTGAACCCACTGGGCCCCAGCATTTT,CASSEPTGPQHF
once,TRBJ2-4,TRBD2,TRBV3-1/TRBV3-2,TGTGCCAGCAGCTCGAATGCAGGACTAGCGGGGGGGCAAACCAAAAACATTCAGTACTTC,CASSSNAGLAGGQTKNIQYF
NA,TRBJ2-1,TRBD2,TRBV6-5,TGTGCCAGCAGTTCTAGCGGGGGGGCCTACAATGAGCAGTTCTTC,CASSSSGGAYNEQFF
NA,TRBJ2-3,TRBD1,TRBV11-3,TGTGCCAGCAGCCGGGACAGCAGCACAGATACGCAGTATTTT,CASSRDSSTDTQYF
NA,TRBJ2-5,NA,TRBV11-3,TGTGCCAGCAGCTCCGGAGCTGCGGGCCAAGAGACCCAGTACTTC,CASSSGAAGQETQYF
NA,TRBJ2-2,NA,TRBV5-1,TGCGCCAGCAGCGAGACAGCGAACACCGGGGAGCTGTTTTTT,CASSETANTGELFF
once,TRBJ2-7,NA,TRBV19,TGTGCCAGTAGTCCCCAGCGGACCTCCTACGAGCAGTACTTC,CASSPQRTSYEQYF
NA,TRBJ2-1,TRBD2,TRBV3-1/TRBV3-2,TGTGCCAGCAGCCCTCTTAGCGGGGGATACAATGAGCAGTTCTTC,CASSPLSGGYNEQFF
NA,TRBJ2-7,TRBD2,TRBV11-2,TGTGCCAGCAGCTTGCGTGCGGGACTAGAGGGCTACGAGCAGTACTTC,CASSLRAGLEGYEQYF
NA,TRBJ2-2,TRBD2,TRBV2,TGTGCCAGCAGGGAACTAGCGGGCCCGGTCGGGGAGCTGTTTTTT,CASRELAGPVGELFF
NA,TRBJ1-4,TRBD1,TRBV2,TGTGCCAGCTCACAGGGGACGAATGAAAAACTGTTTTTT,CASSQGTNEKLFF
NA,TRBJ1-2,NA,TRBV30,TGTGCCTGGAGTGGGGCAGGGAAAGGCGTAGGCTACACCTTC,CAWSGAGKGVGYTF
NA,TRBJ1-6,NA,TRBV3-1/TRBV3-2,TGTGCCAGCAGCCGAACAGGGAGCTCCTATAATTCACCCCTCCACTTT,CASSRTGSSYNSPLHF
NA,TRBJ2-7,NA,TRBV21-1,TGTGCCAGCAGCTCCCGTACAGGAGAATACGAGCAGTACTTC,CASSSRTGEYEQYF
NA,TRBJ1-2,TRBD1,TRBV5-1,TGCGCCAGCAGCTTCGCCGAAGACAGGGGAGCTGGCTACACCTTC,CASSFAEDRGAGYTF
NA,TRBJ1-1,NA,TRBV21-1,TGTGCCAGCAGCAAAGCGGCCCGACGGGGTGGAGAGAACACTGAAGCTTTCTTT,CASSKAARRGGENTEAFF
NA,TRBJ1-3,NA,TRBV6-5,TGTGCCAGCAGCCGAGGACAGCTCTCTGGAAACACCATATATTTT,CASSRGQLSGNTIYF
NA,TRBJ2-7,TRBD2,TRBV9,TGTGCCAGCAGCGTAAAACGAAGGGATGGGTCCGGGACTAAGGCGAATATCGTGTACGAGCAGTACTTC,CASSVKRRDGSGTKANIVYEQYF
NA,TRBJ1-4,NA,TRBV24-1,TGTGCCACCAGTGGATCGGGGATGGAAAAACTGTTTTTT,CATSGSGMEKLFF
NA,TRBJ2-3,NA,TRBV12-1,TGTGCCAGCAGCTTTCTGCGACAACCCCTTGCAGATACGCAGTATTTT,CASSFLRQPLADTQYF
few,TRBJ1-2,NA,TRBV12-5,TGTGCTAGTGGTGCCACCCTCAGGGACAACACCTTC,CASGATLRDNTF
NA,TRBJ2-5,TRBD1,TRBV27,TGTGCCAGCAGTCCGGGACAGGGCCTCCAAGAGACCCAGTACTTC,CASSPGQGLQETQYF
once,TRBJ2-7,NA,TRBV5-4,TGTGCCAGCAGCTTGATACCGCGCTTACACGAGCAGTACTTC,CASSLIPRLHEQYF
NA,TRBJ1-4,TRBD1,TRBV24-1,TGTGCCACCAGTGATTCGGGACAGGGGGGTGAAAAACTGTTTTTT,CATSDSGQGGEKLFF
NA,TRBJ1-1,NA,TRBV28,TGTGCCAGCAGTTTATGGGGCGGGACTGAAGCTTTCTTT,CASSLWGGTEAFF
NA,TRBJ2-2,NA,TRBV2,TGTGCCAGCAGGATTGGGGGGGCAGGCACCGGGGAGCTGTTTTTT,CASRIGGAGTGELFF
NA,TRBJ2-7,NA,TRBV15,TGTGCCACCAGCAGAGGTCTCGGTCAGGGTCACGAGCAGTACTTC,CATSRGLGQGHEQYF
NA,TRBJ2-2,NA,TRBV11-3,TGTGCCGCGGCGGAGAACACCGGGGAGCTGTTTTTT,CAAAENTGELFF
NA,TRBJ1-6,NA,TRBV19,TGTGCCAGTAGTATTAGTTCGACAGGACCTAATTCACCCCTCCACTTT,CASSISSTGPNSPLHF
NA,TRBJ2-5,NA,TRBV3-1/TRBV3-2,TGTGCCAGCAGCCACTCCGGAGCCCAGTACTTC,CASSHSGAQYF
NA,TRBJ2-5,NA,TRBV7-9,TGTGCCAGCAGCCCCGTTGGGGGGAGCCGGCAAGAGACCCAGTACTTC,CASSPVGGSRQETQYF
NA,TRBJ1-4,TRBD1,TRBV6-5,TGTGCCAGCAGTTCCCGGGACAGGGGGCGTGAAAAACTGTTTTTT,CASSSRDRGREKLFF
NA,TRBJ2-5,TRBD2,TRBV9,TGTGCCAGCAGCACCGGGACTAGCGGGGGGTTAGGGGAGACCCAGTACTTC,CASSTGTSGGLGETQYF
NA,TRBJ1-1,TRBD1,TRBV11-1,TGTGCCAGCAGCTTACAGGGGGCAGGAACTGAAGCTTTCTTT,CASSLQGAGTEAFF
medium-sized,TRBJ2-7,NA,TRBV6-5,TGTGCCAGCCGGAGCGGGTACTACGAGCAGTACTTC,CASRSGYYEQYF
NA,TRBJ1-2,NA,TRBV4-2,TGTGCCAGCAGCCAAGTAGGGGAAGGCTATGGCTACACCTTC,CASSQVGEGYGYTF